This T cell receptor beta chain emerged from a study of T cells in Graves' hyperthyroidism and ophthalmopathy. Study observations and caveats: Model output signaled ophthalmopathy a median about seven months ahead of onset.

This clonotype has ten or more counts. Its matching antigen is unknown. RNA transcripts were the template for amplifying TCR beta CDR3 regions. The HTBI primer set served for first-round RT-PCR of the TCR CDR3. TCRdb reprocessed the multiplex PCR reads via MiXCR and lists one record per CDR3 protein. This sample has approximately 420,000 distinct CDR3 sequences, with about 15% found just once. Trimming left V 4 bases short and J 3 bases short, with 19 bases between. This CDR3 is built from 17 residues. Germline V gene sequence: CDR1 MDHEN, CDR2 SYDVKM. Material: blood. The chain carries TRBV28 and TRBJ1-5, with D perhaps TRBD1 (5 bases). The clonotype was recovered from a woman aged 25 to 39 with Graves' hyperthyroidism. The CDR3 region has the DNA TGTGCCAGCAGTTCACTTGGCGGGGCGAAAAACAATCAGCCCCAGCATTTT. Protein sequence: CASSSLGGAKNNQPQHF.